Listed here is a single T cell receptor beta chain. This entry is derived from a study of technical replicates of blood from a handful of donors. Produced via immunoSEQ multiplex PCR; TCRdb's table is partial and in-frame only. Of 51,000 or so clones in the sample, around 90% were seen once. The germline V gene encodes CDR1 SQVTM and CDR2 ANQGSEA. CDR3 length equals 13 residues. V dropped 3 bases and J dropped 4; count of bases not matched to a gene: 3. The TCR was taken from a human donor in good health. Some clones in this sample may be carry-over from other donors' samples. The sequencing sample was made of PBMCs. The rearrangement links TRBV29-1 to TRBJ2-5; 9 bases line up with TRBD1. The CDR3 DNA follows: TGCAGCGTTGAGGGGGACAGGGTAGAGACCCAGTACTTC. Translation gives CSVEGDRVETQYF.